The rows below give T cell receptor beta chains drawn from one sample of a study of blood T cell repertoires in COVID-19. Sequencing was performed with immunoSEQ multiplex PCR; in TCRdb, only in-frame clones are kept and a portion is missing. The sample carries about 150,000 clones, around 83% recorded once. Sequencing was done on a sample of peripheral blood. These receptors were taken from a woman aged 45 to 65 in a cohort sampled during active or convalescent COVID-19. CDR3s include the opening cysteine and the closing phenylalanine or tryptophan. D genes are given only for firm matches. Clone size is not always given. Where it is, it says once, few, many or a class for expanded clones.

>TRBV24-1|.|TRBJ1-3|.
CATSGRRSGNTIYF
TGTGCCACCAGTGGCAGGCGATCTGGAAACACCATATATTTT
>TRBV6-5|.|TRBJ1-2|.
CASSTQGRGYTF
TGTGCCAGCAGCACCCAGGGGCGCGGCTACACCTTC
>TRBV19|.|TRBJ2-1|TRBD2
CASGTSGGPSYNEQFF
TGTGCCAGCGGGACTAGCGGGGGCCCCTCCTACAATGAGCAGTTCTTC
>TRBV9|.|TRBJ2-1|TRBD2
CASSVGLAGGYYNEQFF
TGTGCCAGCAGCGTAGGTCTAGCGGGGGGTTACTACAATGAGCAGTTCTTC
>TRBV18|.|TRBJ1-1|TRBD1
CASSPGQLDTEAFF
TGTGCCAGCTCACCGGGACAGCTAGACACTGAAGCTTTCTTT
>TRBV2|few|TRBJ2-5|TRBD1
CASSELGTGGETQYF
TGTGCCAGCAGTGAATTGGGGACAGGGGGAGAGACCCAGTACTTC
>TRBV6-1|.|TRBJ2-7|.
CASSEARLFYEQYF
TGTGCCAGCAGTGAAGCGCGCCTCTTCTACGAGCAGTACTTC
>TRBV6-5|few|TRBJ2-6|TRBD1
CASSSQGAGANVLTF
TGTGCCAGCAGTTCACAGGGGGCTGGGGCCAACGTCCTGACTTTC
>TRBV7-2|.|TRBJ2-3|TRBD2
CASSLAGTSRADTQYF
TGTGCCAGCAGCCTAGCCGGGACTAGTAGGGCAGATACGCAGTATTTT
>TRBV5-8|.|TRBJ1-2|.
CASSLAGFLPNYGYTF
TGTGCCAGCAGCCTGGCAGGGTTCCTTCCTAACTATGGCTACACCTTC
>TRBV14|.|TRBJ1-2|TRBD1
CASSPWAGGKYGYTF
TGTGCCAGCAGCCCCTGGGCAGGGGGCAAGTATGGCTACACCTTC
>TRBV27|.|TRBJ2-4|TRBD1
CASRPYLGQGYKNIQYF
TGTGCCAGCAGACCATATTTGGGACAGGGATACAAAAACATTCAGTACTTC
>TRBV10-1|.|TRBJ2-3|TRBD2
CASSDPSGGASGTQYF
TGCGCCAGCAGTGACCCTAGCGGGGGGGCCTCAGGTACGCAGTATTTT
>TRBV2|.|TRBJ2-5|TRBD2
CASSSGLAGAQETQYF
TGTGCCAGCAGCTCGGGACTAGCGGGGGCCCAAGAGACCCAGTACTTC
>TRBV14|few|TRBJ1-2|TRBD1
CASSLGQGAAHGYTF
TGTGCCAGCAGCCTAGGACAGGGGGCAGCTCATGGCTACACCTTC
>TRBV5-6|.|TRBJ1-2|.
CASSQTDSRGYTF
TGTGCCAGCAGCCAAACCGATTCACGGGGCTACACCTTC
>TRBV19|.|TRBJ1-6|.
CASSAGGSPLHF
TGTGCCAGCTCCGCGGGGGGCTCACCCCTCCACTTT
>TRBV19|.|TRBJ2-3|.
CASSITGGRTDTQYF
TGTGCCAGTAGTATTACCGGGGGTCGCACAGATACGCAGTATTTT
>TRBV7-9|.|TRBJ2-5|.
CASSDFGETQYF
TGTGCCAGCAGCGATTTCGGAGAGACCCAGTACTTC
>TRBV30|.|TRBJ1-5|.
CAWDLGLSNQPQHF
TGTGCCTGGGACCTCGGGTTGAGCAATCAGCCCCAGCATTTT
>TRBV27|.|TRBJ2-1|TRBD1
CASRGTGWNEQFF
TGTGCCAGCAGAGGGACAGGGTGGAATGAGCAGTTCTTC
>TRBV7-4|few|TRBJ1-5|.
CASVLQGLSQPQHF
TGTGCCAGCGTACTTCAGGGGCTCAGTCAGCCCCAGCATTTT
>TRBV6-5|.|TRBJ1-2|TRBD1
CASSSGQLTNYGYTF
TGTGCCAGCAGTTCGGGACAGCTCACTAACTATGGCTACACCTTC
>TRBV2|.|TRBJ2-3|TRBD2
CASSRFGGTSMNTQYF
TGTGCCAGCAGTCGATTCGGGGGGACCTCCATGAATACGCAGTATTTT
>TRBV19|.|TRBJ2-5|TRBD2
CASSGGGGVLDF
TGTGCCAGTAGTGGTGGTGGGGGGGTCCTGGACTTC
>TRBV11-2|.|TRBJ1-3|.
CASLPGSGNTIYF
TGTGCCAGCCTTCCGGGATCTGGAAACACCATATATTTT
>TRBV28|.|TRBJ2-5|TRBD1
CASSPPLGQGYQETQYF
TGTGCCAGCAGTCCCCCGTTGGGACAGGGGTACCAAGAGACCCAGTACTTC
>TRBV7-9|.|TRBJ1-6|TRBD1
CASSFGTGKNSPLHF
TGTGCCAGCAGCTTCGGGACAGGGAAAAATTCACCCCTCCACTTT
>TRBV19|few|TRBJ1-1|.
CASSIPGRGTEAFF
TGTGCCAGTAGTATACCAGGGCGGGGCACTGAAGCTTTCTTT
>TRBV6-2/TRBV6-3|.|TRBJ2-7|.
CASSYMGGLSPGEQYF
TGTGCCAGCAGTTACATGGGGGGGCTCTCACCAGGCGAGCAGTACTTC
>TRBV11-1|.|TRBJ1-1|.
CASSSDGERGTEAFF
TGTGCCAGCAGCTCGGACGGAGAACGAGGGACTGAAGCTTTCTTT
>TRBV6-1|.|TRBJ2-2|.
CASSDTRQATAWPGELFF
TGTGCCAGCAGTGACACCCGACAGGCTACGGCGTGGCCCGGGGAGCTGTTTTTT
>TRBV4-3|.|TRBJ2-3|.
CASSLQGSTDTQYF
TGCGCCAGCAGCCTACAGGGCAGCACAGATACGCAGTATTTT
>TRBV12-3/TRBV12-4|.|TRBJ2-7|TRBD2
CASRAAGPYEQYF
TGTGCCAGTAGGGCAGCGGGGCCCTACGAGCAGTACTTC
>TRBV6-4|.|TRBJ2-1|TRBD2
CASSDSGREGSYNEQFF
TGTGCCAGCAGTGACTCAGGAAGGGAGGGCTCCTACAATGAGCAGTTCTTC
>TRBV27|.|TRBJ2-1|TRBD2
CASTWARGGNEQFF
TGTGCCAGCACATGGGCGCGGGGGGGAAATGAGCAGTTCTTC
>TRBV4-1|.|TRBJ2-5|TRBD2
CASSPRLAGETQYF
TGCGCCAGCAGCCCCCGACTAGCGGGGGAGACCCAGTACTTC
>TRBV7-3|.|TRBJ1-2|TRBD1
CASSLGQADYGYTF
TGTGCCAGCAGCTTAGGACAGGCTGACTATGGCTACACCTTC
>TRBV27|.|TRBJ2-7|TRBD1
CASSPSGTGYEQYF
TGTGCCAGCAGTCCCTCCGGGACAGGTTACGAGCAGTACTTC
>TRBV4-3|.|TRBJ2-1|.
CASSQDHRGSSYNEQFF
TGCGCCAGCAGCCAAGATCATAGGGGGAGCTCCTACAATGAGCAGTTCTTC
>TRBV19|.|TRBJ2-2|TRBD1
CASTGQTNTGELFF
TGTGCCAGTACGGGACAGACGAACACCGGGGAGCTGTTTTTT
>TRBV5-1|.|TRBJ1-2|TRBD1
CASSLGTGGGYTF
TGCGCCAGCAGCTTGGGGACAGGGGGAGGCTACACCTTC
>TRBV18|.|TRBJ2-7|.
CASSPPQQGHEQYF
TGTGCCAGCTCACCACCCCAACAGGGCCACGAGCAGTACTTC
>TRBV5-5|.|TRBJ2-7|.
CASSLGTPAIYEQYF
TGTGCCAGCAGCCTTGGGACACCAGCCATCTACGAGCAGTACTTC
>TRBV6-1|.|TRBJ1-6|.
CASSEKQGYNSPLHF
TGTGCCAGCAGTGAAAAACAGGGATATAATTCACCCCTCCACTTT
>TRBV19|.|TRBJ2-6|TRBD1
CASMGQGAGANVLTF
TGTGCCAGTATGGGACAGGGAGCTGGGGCCAACGTCCTGACTTTC
>TRBV10-1|.|TRBJ1-1|.
CASSDPTRAEAFF
TGCGCCAGCAGTGACCCCACTAGAGCGGAAGCTTTCTTT
>TRBV11-3|.|TRBJ1-1|TRBD1
CASSHTGGSEAFF
TGTGCCAGCAGTCATACAGGGGGATCTGAAGCTTTCTTT
>TRBV19|.|TRBJ2-7|.
CASSKQGRPSYEQYF
TGTGCCAGTAGTAAACAGGGCCGCCCTTCCTACGAGCAGTACTTC